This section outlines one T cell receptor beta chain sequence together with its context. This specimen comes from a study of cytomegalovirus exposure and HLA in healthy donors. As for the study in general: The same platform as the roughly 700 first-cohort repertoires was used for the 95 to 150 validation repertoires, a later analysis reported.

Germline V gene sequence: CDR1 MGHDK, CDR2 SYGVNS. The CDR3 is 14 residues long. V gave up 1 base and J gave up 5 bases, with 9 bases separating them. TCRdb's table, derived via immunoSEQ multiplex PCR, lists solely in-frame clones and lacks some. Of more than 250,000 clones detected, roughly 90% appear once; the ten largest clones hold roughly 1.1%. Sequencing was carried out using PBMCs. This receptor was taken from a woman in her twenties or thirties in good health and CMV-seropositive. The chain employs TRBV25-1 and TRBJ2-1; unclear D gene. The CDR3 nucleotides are TGTGCCAGCAGTGAATCCTTAGAGAACAATGAGCAGTTCTTC. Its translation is CASSESLENNEQFF.